Listed below are T cell receptor beta chains from one sample, sequenced in a study of blood T cell repertoires in COVID-19. Only in-frame clones appear in the TCRdb table, and some are missing; sequencing was by immunoSEQ multiplex PCR. The sample lists under 400,000 clones, around 89% occurring once. The material sequenced was peripheral blood. These receptors were collected from a man in his late teens or twenties with active or convalescent COVID-19. CDR3s include the opening cysteine and the closing phenylalanine or tryptophan. Fields, in order: J gene, clone size, D gene, V gene, CDR3 DNA, CDR3 protein. D genes are given only for firm matches. Not all rows give a size; the values are once, few, many and, for expanded clones, a class.

>TRBJ1-5|.|.|TRBV6-5
TGTGCCAGCAGTCCTCTGGTGCGGAAAAATCAGCCCCAGCATTTT
CASSPLVRKNQPQHF
>TRBJ2-7|once|.|TRBV6-6
TGTGCCAGCAGTTACGGCCAGCGGGCGGGCTACGAGCAGTACTTC
CASSYGQRAGYEQYF
>TRBJ2-5|.|.|TRBV7-9
TGTGCCAGCAGCCCGGAGACCCAGTACTTC
CASSPETQYF
>TRBJ1-3|.|.|TRBV4-2
TGTGCCAGCAGCCAAGAGGGAGGGACTGGAAACACCATATATTTT
CASSQEGGTGNTIYF
>TRBJ1-2|.|.|TRBV9
TGTGCCAGCACCCTAGAAGATTGGGGGGGAAACTATGGCTACACCTTC
CASTLEDWGGNYGYTF
>TRBJ1-6|.|.|TRBV6-2/TRBV6-3
TGTGCCAGCAGTTACTCGCCCGACAGATGGCTCAATTCACCCCTCCACTTT
CASSYSPDRWLNSPLHF
>TRBJ2-1|few|.|TRBV19
TGTGCCAGTAGTATATTGGCAGGGACATACAATGAGCAGTTCTTC
CASSILAGTYNEQFF
>TRBJ1-1|.|.|TRBV6-4
TGTGCCAGCAGTGAATCAACGGCAGGGAAGACTGAAGCTTTCTTT
CASSESTAGKTEAFF
>TRBJ1-2|.|TRBD1|TRBV15
TGTGCCACCAGCGAGCCTACAGGGGTCTATGGCTACACCTTC
CATSEPTGVYGYTF
>TRBJ1-6|.|TRBD1|TRBV7-2
TGTGCCAGCAGCCTCTACCCCGGACAGGGGGAAAATTCACCCCTCCACTTT
CASSLYPGQGENSPLHF
>TRBJ1-2|.|TRBD1|TRBV29-1
TGCAGCGTAGATGGACAGGACGGCTATGGCTACACCTTC
CSVDGQDGYGYTF
>TRBJ2-1|few|TRBD1|TRBV6-5
TGTGCCAGCAGGAGACAGGGAAGGTCCTACAATGAGCAGTTCTTC
CASRRQGRSYNEQFF
>TRBJ1-2|.|.|TRBV28
TGTGCCAGCAGCCAAGCCGTCATCTATGGCTACACCTTC
CASSQAVIYGYTF
>TRBJ1-5|once|.|TRBV12-3/TRBV12-4
TGTGCCAGCAGTATGGACAGTCGGCCCCAGCATTTT
CASSMDSRPQHF
>TRBJ1-3|.|TRBD1|TRBV19
TGTGCCAGTAGTCCCCGGGACAGGTCTGGAAACACCATATATTTT
CASSPRDRSGNTIYF
>TRBJ1-2|.|.|TRBV7-2
TGTGCCAGCACCTTAACGGTCGGGGACATCAGCTATGGCTACACCTTC
CASTLTVGDISYGYTF
>TRBJ2-7|once|TRBD1|TRBV27
TGTGCCAGCAGTACCATGGACAGGCTGGCCTACGAGCAGTACTTC
CASSTMDRLAYEQYF
>TRBJ1-3|.|.|TRBV7-9
TGTGCCAGCGAAACAGGGTCCTTGCTCTCTGGAAACACCATATATTTT
CASETGSLLSGNTIYF
>TRBJ2-1|.|TRBD2|TRBV19
TGTGCCAGTAGTATAGAAGGGCCTAGCGGGAGGCCCAGGGGTTACTACAATGAGCAGTTCTTC
CASSIEGPSGRPRGYYNEQFF
>TRBJ2-1|.|.|TRBV6-5
TGTGCCAGCACATGGGGGGCCTACAATGAGCAGTTCTTC
CASTWGAYNEQFF
>TRBJ1-1|.|.|TRBV28
TGTGCCACCCTCGGGGACATAGCAGCTTTCTTT
CATLGDIAAFF
>TRBJ1-5|.|TRBD1|TRBV19
TGTGCCAGTAGTATATTCGCAGGGGGTCAGCCCCAGCATTTT
CASSIFAGGQPQHF
>TRBJ2-7|.|.|TRBV7-9
TGTGCCAGCAGCCAACGCGACTCCTACGAGCAGTACTTC
CASSQRDSYEQYF
>TRBJ1-1|.|TRBD1|TRBV15
TGTGCCACAACTCGACAGGGGGGGAACACTGAAGCTTTCTTT
CATTRQGGNTEAFF
>TRBJ2-7|few|TRBD1|TRBV2
TGTGCCAGCAGTGGGTACAGGGGAGCCGAGCAGTACTTC
CASSGYRGAEQYF
>TRBJ1-1|.|.|TRBV6-4
TGTGCCAGCAGGGGGAGGGTAGTAGCCAGGTTGAACACTGAAGCTTTCTTT
CASRGRVVARLNTEAFF
>TRBJ1-2|.|TRBD1|TRBV27
TGTGCCAGCAGCCGGACAGGGGTGGGCTATGGCTACACCTTC
CASSRTGVGYGYTF
>TRBJ2-5|.|.|TRBV28
TGTGCCAGCAGTTTTGACCGGGGGGCAAAGACCCAGTACTTC
CASSFDRGAKTQYF
>TRBJ2-3|.|.|TRBV7-2
TGTGCCAGCAGCTTAGCGGGCAGAATGACAGATACGCAGTATTTT
CASSLAGRMTDTQYF
>TRBJ2-2|.|.|TRBV7-7
TGTGCCAGCAGCCCAAATCGGGCGGGCCCAGGGGAGCTGTTTTTT
CASSPNRAGPGELFF
>TRBJ1-6|.|.|TRBV9
TGTGCCAGCAGCGCCGGACTTGACTATAATTCACCCCTCCACTTT
CASSAGLDYNSPLHF
>TRBJ1-3|.|.|TRBV5-4
TGTGCCAGCAGCTTGGGCGGGATCTCTGGAAACACCATATATTTT
CASSLGGISGNTIYF
>TRBJ2-3|.|TRBD2|TRBV7-8
TGTGCCAGCAGCCAACTAGCGGGAGTCATTTTGGATACGCAGTATTTT
CASSQLAGVILDTQYF
>TRBJ2-3|.|TRBD2|TRBV5-1
TGCGCCAGCAGCCCAGGACTAGCGGGAGCGGCAGATACGCAGTATTTT
CASSPGLAGAADTQYF
>TRBJ1-3|.|.|TRBV27
TGTGCCAGCAGTTGGACAGCTACCTCTGGAAACACCATATATTTT
CASSWTATSGNTIYF
>TRBJ2-1|.|TRBD2|TRBV4-2
TGTGCCAGCAGCCAACTGCAGGATAGCGGGGAGAGCAATGAGCAGTTCTTC
CASSQLQDSGESNEQFF
>TRBJ1-1|.|.|TRBV2
TGTGCCAGCACCACCACACCGAACACTGAAGCTTTCTTT
CASTTTPNTEAFF
>TRBJ1-6|.|TRBD1|TRBV5-4
TGTGCCAGCAGCTCGGACAGGGGTTATAGTTCACCCCTCCACTTT
CASSSDRGYSSPLHF
>TRBJ1-1|once|TRBD1|TRBV6-2/TRBV6-3
TGTGCCAGCAGCTCTCCCAGGGGGCTAACTGAAGCTTTCTTT
CASSSPRGLTEAFF
>TRBJ2-7|.|TRBD2|TRBV27
TGTGCCAGCACCATAACTAGCGGGGGATCCCACGAGCAGTACTTC
CASTITSGGSHEQYF
>TRBJ2-3|.|TRBD2|TRBV5-5
TGTGCCAGCAGCTTTTTAGCGGGGGAAAATCCGGGAGATACGCAGTATTTT
CASSFLAGENPGDTQYF
>TRBJ1-6|.|TRBD1|TRBV14
TGTGCCAGCAGCCTGTGGGGACAGGGTGATTCACCCCTCCACTTT
CASSLWGQGDSPLHF
>TRBJ2-1|.|.|TRBV28
TGTGCCAGCAGTTCACGGAGGTACTACAATGAGCAGTTCTTC
CASSSRRYYNEQFF